Listed below are T cell receptor beta chains from one sample, sequenced in a study of cytomegalovirus exposure and HLA in healthy donors. Generated by immunoSEQ multiplex PCR, the TCRdb table keeps only in-frame clones and is missing some. This sample has around 170,000 clones, with approximately 80% found just once. The sequenced material came from PBMCs. These receptors were collected from a man between 60 and 75 years old in good health and CMV-seronegative. Both conserved end residues are part of each CDR3. Each record gives: V gene, D gene, clone size, J gene, CDR3 DNA, CDR3 protein. A D gene is named only where the DNA matches it firmly. Clone size is given for some rows only: seen once, a few or many times, or a class if the clone is expanded.

TRBV30	TRBD1	once	TRBJ1-2	TGTGCCGCCACGACCGGGACAGGGATCGGCTACACCTTC	CAATTGTGIGYTF
TRBV7-2	NA	NA	TRBJ1-1	TGTGCCAGCAGTCAAGGGGTGGGCACTGAAGCTTTCTTT	CASSQGVGTEAFF
TRBV7-8	NA	NA	TRBJ1-1	TGTGCCAGCAGCTTAGTTTCGGGGAACACTGAAGCTTTCTTT	CASSLVSGNTEAFF
TRBV7-7	TRBD1	NA	TRBJ2-5	TGTGCTAGCAGCGAGGGACAGGGTAGGGAGCAGTACTTC	CASSEGQGREQYF
TRBV21-1	NA	NA	TRBJ2-3	TGTGCCAGCAGGTCCAACTATATTAAGCTGCCCCGCACAGATACGCAGTATTTT	CASRSNYIKLPRTDTQYF
TRBV30	NA	NA	TRBJ1-5	TGTGCCTGGAGTGTAAGGGTCGCAGGGGTTCAAGGGTATAGCAATCAGCCCCAGCATTTT	CAWSVRVAGVQGYSNQPQHF
TRBV9	TRBD2	NA	TRBJ2-3	TGTGCCAGCAGCGCCGGGACTAGCACTAGCACAGATACGCAGTATTTT	CASSAGTSTSTDTQYF
TRBV18	NA	few	TRBJ1-3	TGTGCCAGCTCACCGTTCAAGTCCCGACAGAATGGAAACACCATATATTTT	CASSPFKSRQNGNTIYF
TRBV29-1	NA	NA	TRBJ2-6	TGCAGCGTTGGAGGTCAGTCCTCTGGGGCCAACGTCCTGACTTTC	CSVGGQSSGANVLTF
TRBV6-1	NA	NA	TRBJ1-1	TGTGCCAGCAGTGAAGGGCGGCACTTGAACACTGAAGCTTTCTTT	CASSEGRHLNTEAFF
TRBV7-2	NA	once	TRBJ2-5	TGTGCCAGCAGCTTAGGTGTGGTCAGCCAAGAGACCCAGTACTTC	CASSLGVVSQETQYF
TRBV9	NA	NA	TRBJ1-5	TGTGCCAGCAGCGTAGGTGGACAGACTGATCAGCCCCAGCATTTT	CASSVGGQTDQPQHF
TRBV27	TRBD2	NA	TRBJ2-1	TGTGCCAGCAGTTTTAAGCGGGGTGATGTTGAGCAGTTCTTC	CASSFKRGDVEQFF
TRBV19	TRBD1	NA	TRBJ2-7	TGTGCCAGTAGTAGAGGACAGGGATCCTACGAGCAGTACTTC	CASSRGQGSYEQYF
TRBV19	NA	NA	TRBJ1-5	TGTGCCAGTAGTAACCCGAGGGGCAGGGGTGGTACAATCGGTCAGCCCCAGCATTTT	CASSNPRGRGGTIGQPQHF
TRBV6-1	NA	NA	TRBJ2-2	TGTGCCAGCAGCTTGACAGACGTAAACACCGGGGAGCTGTTTTTT	CASSLTDVNTGELFF
TRBV7-6	NA	NA	TRBJ1-1	TGTGCCAGCAGCCCGATCGACAGAGAAGCTTTCTTT	CASSPIDREAFF
TRBV6-5	NA	NA	TRBJ2-3	TGTGCCAGCAGTCGAGATCCCACTCATACGCAGTATTTT	CASSRDPTHTQYF
TRBV28	NA	NA	TRBJ1-2	TGTGCCAGCAGTTTGTTAGAAGATGGCTACACCTTC	CASSLLEDGYTF
TRBV29-1	TRBD1	NA	TRBJ1-1	TGCAGCTCCCGAACCGGGACAGAGAACACTGAAGCTTTCTTT	CSSRTGTENTEAFF
TRBV10-1	TRBD1	NA	TRBJ2-3	TGCGCCAGCAGTGCGGGACAGGGGGATACGCAGTATTTT	CASSAGQGDTQYF
TRBV27	TRBD2	NA	TRBJ2-1	TGTGCCAGCAGTTTATCTGGGACTAGCGGATCGGGGTACAATGAGCAGTTCTTC	CASSLSGTSGSGYNEQFF
TRBV5-6	NA	NA	TRBJ1-1	TGTGCCAGCAGCTTGACGGGAGGAACAACTGAAGCTTTCTTT	CASSLTGGTTEAFF
TRBV5-1	TRBD2	NA	TRBJ2-2	TGCGCCAGCAGCCCTGGACTAGCGGTTGCGAACACCGGGGAGCTGTTTTTT	CASSPGLAVANTGELFF
TRBV13	NA	NA	TRBJ1-1	TGTGCCAGCAGCCCCCGACAGGCCCGAAGCACTGAAGCTTTCTTT	CASSPRQARSTEAFF
TRBV19	NA	NA	TRBJ1-5	TGTGCCAGTAGTATGGAGTGGCAGCCCCAGAATTTT	CASSMEWQPQNF
TRBV15	TRBD1	NA	TRBJ1-4	TGTGCCATCCAGGGGGTGGCTAATGAAAAACTGTTTTTT	CAIQGVANEKLFF
TRBV4-1	NA	NA	TRBJ2-6	TGCGCCAGCAGCCAAGAACTAGCATCTGGGGCCAACGTCCTGACTTTC	CASSQELASGANVLTF
TRBV6-5	NA	NA	TRBJ1-4	TGTGCCAGCAGTTATCAGTCAACTAATGAAAAACTGTTTTTT	CASSYQSTNEKLFF
TRBV6-6	NA	NA	TRBJ2-1	TGTGCCAGCAGTTACAGGCTAGCGCGAAACAATGAGCAGTTCTTC	CASSYRLARNNEQFF
TRBV5-6	NA	NA	TRBJ2-3	TGTGCCAGCAGCTTGGGGCAGGGCTCCACAGATACGCAGTATTTT	CASSLGQGSTDTQYF
TRBV7-9	TRBD2	NA	TRBJ2-1	TGTGCCAGCAGCTTAGTGTTTCAGCGGGGGGGCAATGATGAGCAGTTCTTC	CASSLVFQRGGNDEQFF
TRBV7-9	NA	NA	TRBJ2-7	TGTGCCAGCAGCTTGAACAGGGTAAACGAGCAGTACTTC	CASSLNRVNEQYF
TRBV7-6	NA	NA	TRBJ2-5	TGTGCCAGCAGCTTGAGGGACGTTCAGCGGGCCCAGTACTTC	CASSLRDVQRAQYF
TRBV6-6	TRBD1	NA	TRBJ2-7	TGTGCCAGCAGGCGGACAGGCGGCTACGAGCAGTACTTC	CASRRTGGYEQYF
TRBV6-6	TRBD1	NA	TRBJ2-5	TGTGCCAGCAGTTACTCGACAGGGCGTGGAGAGACCCAGTACTTC	CASSYSTGRGETQYF
TRBV28	TRBD2	NA	TRBJ2-7	TGTGCCAGCAGTCCCCTAGCGGGGGGCAGCTACGAGCAGTACTTC	CASSPLAGGSYEQYF
TRBV18	TRBD1	few	TRBJ1-2	TGTGCCAGCTCACCGGACAGGGTGGGCTATCGGGCCTCTGGCTACACCTTC	CASSPDRVGYRASGYTF
TRBV27	TRBD1	NA	TRBJ1-1	TGTGCCAGCAGGGGGACAGGGGAGAACACTGAAGCTTTCTTT	CASRGTGENTEAFF
TRBV5-1	TRBD1	NA	TRBJ1-2	TGCGCCAGCAGCCCCGGACAGGGAGCCTATGGCTACACCTTC	CASSPGQGAYGYTF
TRBV29-1	TRBD2	NA	TRBJ2-1	TGCAGCGTTGAAGATAGGAGCGGGAGGGCCGGTTTTTACAATGAGCAGTTCTTC	CSVEDRSGRAGFYNEQFF
TRBV10-3	TRBD1	NA	TRBJ1-2	TGTGCCATCAGTGAGAGGGACAGGGGCGAAGGCGGCTACACCTTC	CAISERDRGEGGYTF
TRBV6-5	TRBD1	NA	TRBJ1-1	TGTGCCAGCAGCCTCCGGACAGGGACGTATGAAGCTTTCTTT	CASSLRTGTYEAFF
TRBV30	TRBD1	NA	TRBJ2-5	TGTGCCTGGAGTCAGGGGGCAGGCGGGGAGACCCAGTACTTC	CAWSQGAGGETQYF
TRBV28	TRBD2	once	TRBJ2-1	TGTGCCAGCAGGCTAGCGGGAGTTCGGCAGTTCTTC	CASRLAGVRQFF
TRBV5-1	NA	NA	TRBJ1-2	TGCGCCAGCAGCTTATCGGGGAAGGCCGATGGCTACACCTTC	CASSLSGKADGYTF
TRBV5-4	TRBD1	NA	TRBJ2-1	TGTGCCAGCAGCTGGGACAGGGGATCTTACAATGAGCAGTTCTTC	CASSWDRGSYNEQFF
TRBV5-5	NA	NA	TRBJ1-5	TGTGCCAGCAGCTTCGAAGCGGTTGGGCCCCAGCATTTT	CASSFEAVGPQHF
TRBV2	TRBD2	NA	TRBJ2-7	TGTGCCAGCAGTCCTGGCTCGGGGGGTAGCTCCTACGAGCAGTACTTC	CASSPGSGGSSYEQYF
TRBV4-1	NA	NA	TRBJ2-7	TGCGCCAGCAGCGCGCGCCGCGGGGCCTACGAGCAGTACTTC	CASSARRGAYEQYF
TRBV15	TRBD1	NA	TRBJ2-7	TGTGCCACCAGCAGAGTGGGCTGGACAGGGGGCCGCTACGAGCAGTACTTC	CATSRVGWTGGRYEQYF